What follows are 17 T cell receptor beta chains derived from one specimen sequenced in a study of identical twins. TCRdb itself ran the 5' RACE reads through MiXCR, one entry per CDR3 protein. The profile shows 1.5 million to 2 million distinct CDR3 sequences, more than 30% of them singletons. Sequenced: cord blood. Source of these receptors: a newborn girl in good health.

This clonotype was counted a few times. The chain has TRBV7-9 and TRBJ2-3; no clear D gene. This CDR3 has 14 amino acids. Looked up from germline, CDR1 is SEHNR and CDR2 is FQNEAQ (reference sequence). Trimming took 5 bases from V and 3 from J, leaving 12 bases between them. The CDR3 spells CASSQLLDTDTQYF. CDR3 bases: TGTGCCAGCAGCCAATTGTTGGATACAGATACGCAGTATTTT.

V gene TRBV6-2 or TRBV6-3 combines with J gene TRBJ2-5; D gene ambiguous. Germline CDR1 MNHEY, CDR2 SVGEGT. Trimming left V 0 bases short and J 5 bases short, with 7 bases between. This CDR3 region has 13 residues. CDR3 in DNA: TGTGCCAGCAGTTACTCGACTTGGGAGACCCAGTACTTC. Its protein is CASSYSTWETQYF.

This sequence joins TRBV6-1 and TRBJ2-5; 8 bases are shared with TRBD2. The better agreement between TRBJ2-7 and the DNA end casts doubt on the J call. The CDR3 has 13 amino acids. The germline CDR1 and CDR2 sequences are MNHNS and SASEGT. The CDR3 DNA reads TGTGCCAGCATTCCGGGGGGGTTATACGAGCAGTACTTC. Its protein is CASIPGGLYEQYF.

This clonotype was detected only a few times. The chain couples TRBV6-1 to TRBJ2-7; D is possibly TRBD2 (6 bases). Germline V lookup: CDR1 MNHNS, CDR2 SASEGT. Trimming removed 3 bases at V and 4 bases at J, with 13 bases between. The CDR3 has 14 residues. CDR3 residues: CASSDRGLPYEQYF. In nucleotides, the CDR3 is TGTGCCAGCAGTGATCGGGGGTTACCGTACGAGCAGTACTTC.

Here the CDR3 reads CASSRGSGACIYGYTF. The CDR3 DNA follows: TGTGCCAGCAGCCGGGGAAGCGGGGCCTGTATCTATGGCTACACCTTC. J is TRBJ1-2 and V is TRBV6-5; D may be TRBD1 (5 bases). The germline V gene encodes CDR1 MNHEY and CDR2 SVGAGI. CDR3 length: 16 residues. V was pared by 6 bases and J by 4 bases, with 21 bases between.

This clonotype was detected only once. This chain links TRBV9 with TRBJ2-2, with TRBD2 matching 13 bases. Germline V CDR1 and CDR2: SGDLS, YYNGEE. After removal of 7 bases from V and 4 bases from J, the junction contained 7 bases not matched to a gene. There are 16 residues in the CDR3. CDR3 in amino acids: CASGLAGAPSTGELFF. CDR3 nucleotides: TGTGCCAGCGGACTAGCGGGGGCCCCGAGCACCGGGGAGCTGTTTTTT.

The chain links TRBV5-1 to TRBJ2-7, with 9 bases that match TRBD2. Germline V gene sequence: CDR1 SGHRS, CDR2 YFSETQ. The junction had 11 bases not matched to a gene; V was cut back by 0 bases and J by 7 bases. The CDR3 contains 16 residues. The DNA of the CDR3 is TGCGCCAGCAGCTTGGTTGGGCGGGGGGGCCTCAATGAGCAGTACTTC. Protein product: CASSLVGRGGLNEQYF.

This clonotype was counted a few times. The chain couples TRBV24-1 to TRBJ2-1; 10 nucleotides align to TRBD1. The germline V gene encodes CDR1 KGHDR and CDR2 SFDVKD. This CDR3 is built from 14 residues. With 4 bases clipped from V and 4 bases from J, the junction kept 0 bases outside the gene matches. The CDR3 sequence is CATSEGQGYNEQFF. CDR3 sequence (DNA): TGTGCCACCAGTGAGGGACAGGGGTACAATGAGCAGTTCTTC.

The rearrangement links TRBV4-2 to TRBJ1-1; 8 nucleotides align to TRBD1. The CDR3 length is 16 residues. The germline gives CDR1 LGHNA, CDR2 YNFKEQ. V shed 0 bases and J 6 bases; nucleotides not matched to a gene: 9. CDR3 DNA: TGTGCCAGCAGCCAAGACCGGGACAGGCTTCTACCTGAAGCTTTCTTT. This gives the protein CASSQDRDRLLPEAFF.

The rearrangement joins TRBV10-2 to TRBJ2-3; the D gene is possibly TRBD2 (5 bases). V was cut by 8 bases and J by 0 bases, with 15 bases left in between. The CDR3 extends over 15 amino acids. Germline values: CDR1 WSHSY, CDR2 SAAADI. The CDR3 DNA is TGCGCCAGCCGGGGTAATAGCCTTAGCACAGATACGCAGTATTTT. Translating it yields CASRGNSLSTDTQYF.

This clonotype came up a few times. The chain carries TRBV5-1 and TRBJ1-3, with a weak D call TRBD1 (6 bases). Deletions cut 2 bases from V and 1 base from J, with 13 bases between. Germline CDR1 SGHRS, CDR2 YFSETQ. The CDR3 spans 16 residues. CDR3 bases: TGCGCCAGCAGCTTAAACAGGGTTTCGTCTGGAAACACCATATATTTT. Protein sequence: CASSLNRVSSGNTIYF.

This clonotype turned up a few times. The chain links TRBV6-6 to TRBJ2-3, with D possibly TRBD1 on 6 matching bases. V was shortened by 0 bases and J by 6 bases, with 13 bases between the two germline ends. In germline, CDR1 is MNHNY, CDR2 SVGAGI (reference sequence). CDR3 length: 15 residues. This CDR3 reads CASSYSAGVVDTQYF. The CDR3 DNA follows: TGTGCCAGCAGTTACTCGGCAGGGGTGGTGGATACGCAGTATTTT.

This chain's CDR3 is CSARADFETYEQYF. Written as DNA, the CDR3 is TGCAGTGCTAGAGCCGACTTCGAGACCTACGAGCAGTACTTC. The chain employs TRBV20-1 and TRBJ2-7; unclear D gene. This CDR3 has 14 amino acids. Trimming pared 1 base from V and 2 bases from J, leaving 12 bases between. The germline V gene encodes CDR1 DFQATT and CDR2 SNEGSKA (reference sequence).

The chain has TRBV21-1 and TRBJ2-3; no DNA check was done on the table's D call, TRBD2. TRBV21-1 is a pseudogene locus. The CDR3 has 20 amino acids. CDR3: CASSKPRTSGRKSGTDTQYF. DNA for the CDR3: TGTGCCAGCAGCAAACCCCGGACTAGCGGGAGGAAGAGTGGCACAGATACGCAGTATTTT.

V gene TRBV12-3 or TRBV12-4 combines with J gene TRBJ2-1; 7 positions match TRBD1. This CDR3 comprises 15 residues. V was clipped by 4 bases and J by 13 bases; unmatched bases: 16. The CDR3 loop is CASSSPDRAKNIQFF. In DNA, the CDR3 is TGTGCCAGCAGTTCACCCGACAGGGCTAAAAACATTCAGTTCTTC.

This clonotype was counted between two and nine times. The rearrangement links TRBV27 to TRBJ2-3; 14 bases map to TRBD2. Losses at the gene ends were 5 bases for V and 2 bases for J; bases not matched to a gene: 3. Germline CDR1 reads MNHEY; CDR2 reads SMNVEV (reference sequence). The CDR3 loop spans 16 amino acids. The CDR3 protein is CASSTGLAGVTDTQYF. The CDR3 region has the DNA TGTGCCAGCAGTACGGGACTAGCGGGAGTCACAGATACGCAGTATTTT.

In its sample, this clonotype was seen a few times. The gene calls are TRBV12-3 or TRBV12-4 and TRBJ1-2, with TRBD1 identical over 9 bases. After removal of 1 base from V and 7 bases from J, the junction contained 1 base not matched to a gene. The CDR3 has 13 residues. For the CDR3, the DNA is TGTGCCAGCAGTTTAGGGGGACAGGGTGGCTACACCTTC. This encodes CASSLGGQGGYTF.